This record looks at one T cell receptor (beta chain) sequence and its context. Its target is not known. Memory CD4+ T cells were sorted as CD4+CD45RO+CD25- cells. Notes on the study in general: Tumor-infiltrating Treg TCR alpha and beta sequences overlapped most with tumor naive CD4+ T cells, then blood naive. Tumor memory CD4+ T cell TCR gene usage was found to cluster with blood and lymph node memory CD4+ cells and with lymph node naive CD4+ cells.

Constant-region reverse primers amplified full-length variable regions, followed by semi-nested Nested Universal Primer A PCR. TCRdb redid the calling of the 5' RACE reads with MiXCR, one entry per CDR3 protein. This sample has fewer than 6,500 distinct CDR3 sequences; about 35% occur once, and the top ten carry approximately 55%. This receptor was identified in a female donor with breast cancer. Sequenced: memory CD4+ T cells sorted from blood. The subset here: memory CD4+ T cells, CD4+CD45RO+CD25-.

This CDR3 reads CASSFRGGVGDTQYF. The CDR3 DNA reads as TGTGCCAGCAGCTTTCGCGGGGGGGTGGGAGATACGCAGTATTTT. The chain couples TRBV11-2 to TRBJ2-3; TRBD2 agrees at 9 bases. V trimming: 3 bases; J trimming: 5 bases; junction bases outside the gene matches: 6. The germline V gene has CDR1 SGHAT and CDR2 FQNNGV. The CDR3 length is 15 residues.